The T cell receptor (beta chain) under discussion was sequenced for a study of CD8 T cells in ankylosing spondylitis. Study-wide results and limits: What appeared characteristic of ankylosing spondylitis blood was a TCR beta motif of eight highly homologous variants. Earlier work had already found some motif variants in reactive arthritis synovial fluid and blood.

A word on this clonotype: Its target is not known.

For TCR beta, libraries came from quantitative 5'-RACE with molecular barcodes. MiXCR, applied by TCRdb to the 5' RACE reads, yields one record per CDR3 protein. Of about 540,000 distinct CDR3 sequences detected, over 9.5% appear once; the ten largest clones hold approximately 7%. There are 17 residues in the CDR3. The germline V gene encodes CDR1 SEHNR and CDR2 FQNEAQ (reference sequence). Germline trimming cut 7 bases from V and 0 bases from J; bases unmatched to any gene: 12. This receptor was taken from a male donor with ankylosing spondylitis. The chain recombines TRBV7-9 with TRBJ2-1, with 7 bases aligning to TRBD2. The sample was blood, either unsorted or a sorted T cell fraction (not recorded which). The CDR3 nucleotides read TGTGCCAGCATCATACCGACTAGCCCCAGCTCCTACAATGAGCAGTTCTTC. Translating it yields CASIIPTSPSSYNEQFF.